This T cell receptor beta chain originates from a study of T-cell memory formation after mild COVID-19. Notes on the study in general: Researchers found some responding clones in pre-infection memory, a sign that cross-reactive memory joined.

This CDR3 region has 15 residues. V was pared by 3 bases and J by 4 bases, with 8 bases of the junction left unmatched. CDR1 and CDR2 from the germline V gene are SGDLS and YYNGEE. With constant-segment primers, 5'RACE yielded cDNA libraries of TCR alpha and TCR beta that carried sample barcodes and UMIs. TCRdb redid the calling of the 5' RACE reads with MiXCR, one entry per CDR3 protein. The sample consists of a few hundred thousand distinct CDR3 sequences, over 7% of them appearing once. This clonotype was seen a few times. Its antigen is unknown. Sequencing used PBMCs or a T cell subset sorted from them (not recorded which). This receptor was taken from a man between 18 and 29 years old who had mild COVID-19 (a few samples of this study predate the infection). Cell type and time point are not known. This chain uses TRBV9 with TRBJ2-3; 7 bases are shared with TRBD1. The CDR3 bases are TGTGCCAGCAGCGCGACAGGGACCTGGGCAGATACGCAGTATTTT. This sequence encodes CASSATGTWADTQYF.